This entry is about one T cell receptor beta chain. This clonotype appeared many times. What this receptor recognizes is not known. Qualities for individual bases were not recorded, and no much larger clone is one base off. This entry comes from a study of T cells in Graves' hyperthyroidism and ophthalmopathy (dated by TCRdb to between 2018 and 2021). Turning to the overall study: Peripheral blood was collected at initial diagnosis, before any treatment. A discovery cohort of roughly 96 patients, roughly 43 with Graves' ophthalmopathy and about 58 with stable Graves' hyperthyroidism, was used to find distinguishing TCR V-J signatures. Prospective prediction of ophthalmopathy was tested in an independent validation cohort consisting of fewer than 20 hyperthyroidism patients and around 17 patients who later progressed to ophthalmopathy. The approximately 98 discovery patients were randomly divided into training and test sets at a 7:3 ratio. In about six Graves' hyperthyroidism patients, the study also compared T-cell repertoires from thyroid tissue with T-cell repertoires from blood. After blood sampling, hyperthyroidism patients were treated with methimazole at a starting dose of 30 mg daily, and ophthalmopathy patients were treated with high-dose intravenous methylprednisolone. According to the paper, TCR Vbeta CDR3 sequencing was carried out on 135 peripheral blood samples, which came from approximately 41 ophthalmopathy, around 74 hyperthyroidism and about 17 progressor patients. What the research found in general, with its limitations: Sample size was not statistically predetermined, and investigators were not blinded to group allocation. Most expanded thyroid clonotypes (frequency above 0.001) were also detected in blood, a finding suggesting that blood repertoires may reflect thyroid immune responses. In validation, the model predicted progression to ophthalmopathy with approximately 70% sensitivity and 72.22% specificity, a median of around six months before onset. Ophthalmopathy was separated from stable hyperthyroidism by a 13 V-J signature model, with around 88% sensitivity and approximately 84% specificity obtained in cross-validation and 80%/75% obtained in testing.

The TCR beta CDR3 regions were amplified from the RNA transcripts. The TCR CDR3 was subjected to a first round of RT-PCR using the HTBI primer set and the Qiagen OneStep RT-PCR kit. Libraries were constructed in a second round of multiplex PCR, after which size selection and purification were performed. Libraries were sequenced paired-end with 100 bp reads on an Illumina HiSeq2000. Concerning the study's data processing: SOAPnuke was used to process the raw data, removing reads that contained adapters or uncalled bases, had a mean Phred below 15, or lacked an exact match to the constant primer or identifier. COPE v1.2.5 was used to merge high-quality paired reads, and clonotypes were defined as unique nucleotide sequences. Clonotypes were aligned to IMGT TRBV, TRBD and TRBJ reference segments using MiTCR v1.1. Only V-J combinations with frequency above 0.0001, covering approximately 99% of repertoires, were analysed. A TCS score was defined as the ratio of F50 (clonal expansion) to E x V (chaos), with BLOSUM62-based TCRdist applied between CDR3 peptides within each V-J. Welch's t-statistics and random forest reduced 500 to 650 V-J features to about 12, which were used in a naive Bayes classifier (R e1071). TCRdb reprocessing: public reads trimmed at Q25 with fastp, clones called with MiXCR, in-frame beta chains kept. Rows with a matching CDR3 protein are joined into one entry that keeps the most common DNA and genes. In this record, the V and J calls reflect TCRdb's handling and not the investigators' own analysis. The sample profile shows 220,000 or so distinct CDR3 sequences; 16% of them were found once. Around 30% of the sample comes from the top ten.

In the ophthalmopathy patients, disease was moderately to severely active, with a Clinical Activity Score of 3 or more, a NOSPECS grade of 4 or more, and a duration of less than 3 months. Exclusion was applied to patients with uncontrolled infections, other autoimmune diseases, pregnancy or lactation. Diagnoses were based on clinical symptoms, serum thyroxine and TRAb, thyroid ultrasound and orbital computed tomography. PBMCs were separated from 7.5 to 10 ml of fresh peripheral blood using Ficoll-Paque density gradient centrifugation. Total RNA was extracted with Trizol reagent, and quality was checked on an Agilent 2100 Bioanalyzer. Sequencing input: blood. The sequence was collected from a young woman with Graves' ophthalmopathy.

For the CDR3, the sequence is CASSQPRRQNSYEQYF. The DNA is as follows: TGTGCCAGCAGTCAACCCCGTCGGCAGAACTCCTACGAGCAGTACTTC. Recombination connected TRBV7-9 to TRBJ2-7; no D segment can be confidently identified. Its CDR3 holds 16 amino acids, cysteine through phenylalanine. The kept DNA is CDR3 alone, 48 bases in frame from the first base. The germline V gene (reference sequence) sets CDR1 to SEHNR and CDR2 to FQNEAQ. V was cut back by 6 bases and J by 0 bases, leaving a gap of 18 bases between them.